The 8 T cell receptor beta chains below come from one sample, sequenced in a study of T-cell memory formation after mild COVID-19. MiXCR, run by TCRdb on the 5' RACE reads, gives a single entry per CDR3 protein. The sample holds hundreds of thousands of distinct CDR3 sequences, approximately 13% seen once. Material: PBMCs or a T cell subset sorted from them (not recorded which). The receptors here all came from a man younger than 35 who had mild COVID-19 (a few samples of this study predate the infection). Cell type and time point are not known.

This clonotype occurred many times. One end of the junction does not line up with germline, which may come from a read error. The chain joins TRBV5-1 to TRBJ2-3, with unresolved D. Germline values: CDR1 SGHRS, CDR2 YFSETQ. The CDR3 runs 11 residues. In nucleotides, the CDR3 is TGTGCCAGCAGCTTTCTGGATACGCAGTATTTT. Protein: CASSFLDTQYF.

This clonotype turned up a few times. The V call is TRBV7-9, the J call TRBJ2-3; D possibly corresponds to TRBD1 (6 bases). V lost 5 bases to trimming and J lost 4 bases, with 25 bases between them. Germline values: CDR1 SEHNR, CDR2 FQNEAQ (reference sequence). The CDR3 has 18 residues. The CDR3 spells CASSTDQPTGGRADTQYF. The CDR3 DNA sequence: TGTGCCAGCAGCACGGACCAACCGACAGGTGGTAGGGCAGATACGCAGTATTTT.

This sequence joins TRBV5-1 and TRBJ2-7; TRBD1 matches 10 bases. This CDR3 spans 14 amino acids. V shed 4 bases, J shed 5 bases, and the junction held 6 bases outside the gene matches. Per the germline V gene, CDR1 is SGHRS and CDR2 is YFSETQ. The CDR3 sequence is CASSKTGGFNEQYF. CDR3 bases: TGCGCCAGCAGCAAGACAGGGGGCTTCAACGAGCAGTACTTC. Variable domain in full (rest from reference TRBV5-1 and TRBJ2-7): KAGVTQTPRYLIKTRGQQVTLSCSPISGHRSVSWYQQTPGQGLQFLFEYFSETQRNKGNFPGRFSGRQFSNSRSEMNVSTLELGDSALYLCASSKTGGFNEQYFGPGTRLTVT.

In the case of this clonotype: This CDR3 is missing its conserved last phenylalanine or tryptophan, likely due to a read error. The CDR3 protein is CASSLFRGDIQYL. DNA of the CDR3: TGTGCCAGCAGCCTCTTCAGGGGAGACATTCAGTACTTA. The chain has TRBV3-1 and TRBJ2-4, with a weak D call TRBD1 (6 bases). V was shortened by 4 bases and J by 8 bases, with 12 bases between the two germline ends. This CDR3 is 13 amino acids long. Germline V lookup: CDR1 LGHDT, CDR2 YNNKEL (reference sequence).

At least ten counts were recorded for this clonotype. The chain has TRBV6-1 and TRBJ2-1; D not resolved. Trimming left V 6 bases short and J 7 bases short, with 19 bases between. CDR1 and CDR2 (germline): MNHNS, SASEGT. This CDR3 comprises 15 residues. CDR3 sequence: CASREQLATGNEQFF. CDR3 DNA sequence: TGTGCCAGCAGGGAGCAGCTGGCTACCGGGAATGAGCAGTTCTTC.

The chain joins TRBV7-9 to TRBJ2-5; TRBD2 might be the D (6 bases). This CDR3 is built from 15 residues. CDR1 is SEHNR, CDR2 FQNEAQ, per germline (reference sequence). The V and J ends lost 2 bases and 5 bases respectively, with 15 bases between them. The CDR3 reads CASSLPRGAGETQYF. CDR3 nucleotides: TGTGCCAGCAGCTTACCTCGAGGGGCGGGGGAGACCCAGTACTTC.

This chain connects TRBV7-9 to TRBJ2-5; D gene unclear. There are 14 residues in the CDR3. Germline CDR1 SEHNR, CDR2 FQNEAQ (reference sequence). V lost 7 bases, J lost 5 bases, and 17 bases lay in between. The CDR3 DNA follows: TGTGCCAGCAACCGCAACAGTGGCAGGGAGACCCAGTACTTC. It yields the protein CASNRNSGRETQYF.

This clonotype was observed at least ten times. The chain employs TRBV7-8 and TRBJ1-1; tentative D call: TRBD1 (5 bases). In germline, CDR1 is SGHVS, CDR2 FQNEAQ. This CDR3 is built from 12 residues. V was cut by 5 bases and J by 6 bases, with 10 bases left in between. The CDR3 loop is CASSVDRSEAFF. The CDR3 nucleotides are TGTGCCAGCAGCGTTGACAGATCTGAAGCTTTCTTT.